This T cell receptor (beta chain) derives from a study of T cell responses to AZD1222 COVID-19 vaccine. Remarks on this clone: Its antigen is not known.

Study-level points and caveats: In a largely white British group with more females than males, clonal diversity was possibly underestimated.

The V gene's germline CDR1 is LNHDA and CDR2 SQIVND (reference sequence). The CDR3 runs to 15 residues. The V and J ends lost 7 bases and 4 bases, in that order; junction bases with no gene match: 12. This table comes from immunoSEQ multiplex PCR, and its TCRdb copy is limited to in-frame clones, with some not included. The sample lists 100,000 to 120,000 clones, 70% to 90% occurring once. The sequence was collected from an adult in good health. The sample consisted of peripheral blood, taken on day 0 of AZD1222 vaccination. This chain links TRBV19 with TRBJ2-7, with 8 bases aligning to TRBD1. Here the CDR3 DNA reads TGTGCCAGTAAACCAGGGGGCGCTGCTGGGTACGAGCAGTACTTC. Its protein product is CASKPGGAAGYEQYF.